The clone carrying this T cell receptor (beta chain) was seen a handful of times. This record belongs to a study of glioma-infiltrating T cells. About the study: WHO grade II oligodendrogliomas or astrocytomas, plus non-recurrent WHO grade IV glioblastomas, were sampled. Blood libraries targeted 4.5- to 10-fold coverage of some 980,000 T cells.

Using RNA template, CDR3s of TCR alpha and beta were amplified with iRepertoire arm-PCR. TCRdb passed the multiplex PCR reads through MiXCR, listing each CDR3 protein once. This table holds more than 350,000 distinct CDR3 sequences, roughly two fifths found once. Germline loops: CDR1 MNHEY, CDR2 SMNVEV (reference sequence). V dropped 8 bases and J dropped 8 bases, with 27 bases sitting between them. The CDR3 length is 17 residues. This chain uses TRBV27 with TRBJ1-4; TRBD1 is a possible D gene (5 bases). The receptor was derived from a human donor with low-grade glioma or glioblastoma, undergoing nonglioma brain surgery, or in good health (not recorded which). The sequencing input was glioma tissue, nonneoplastic brain tissue, or PBMCs (not recorded which). The DNA of the CDR3 is TGTGCCAGCGGAATCCGGGACTTCCTACAATATCGCGAAAAACTGTTTTTT. Protein: CASGIRDFLQYREKLFF.